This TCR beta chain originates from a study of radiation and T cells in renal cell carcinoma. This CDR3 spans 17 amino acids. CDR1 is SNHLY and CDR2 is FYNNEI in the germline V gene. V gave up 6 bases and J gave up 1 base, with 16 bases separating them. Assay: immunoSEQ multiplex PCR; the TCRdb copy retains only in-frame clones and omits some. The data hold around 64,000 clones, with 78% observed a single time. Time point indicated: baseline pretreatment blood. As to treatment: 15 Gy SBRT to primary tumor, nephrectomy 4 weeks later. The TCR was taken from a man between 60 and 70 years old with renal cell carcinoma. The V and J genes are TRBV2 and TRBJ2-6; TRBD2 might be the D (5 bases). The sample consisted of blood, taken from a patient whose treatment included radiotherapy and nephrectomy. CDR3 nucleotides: TGTGCCAGCAGCATCAGGAGGTCGGGATCTGGGGCCAACGTCCTGACTTTC. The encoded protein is CASSIRRSGSGANVLTF. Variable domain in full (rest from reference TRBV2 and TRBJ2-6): EPEVTQTPSHQVTQMGQEVILRCVPISNHLYFYWYRQILGQKVEFLVSFYNNEISEKSEIFDDQFSVERPDGSNFTLKIRSTKLEDSAMYFCASSIRRSGSGANVLTFGAGSRLTVL.